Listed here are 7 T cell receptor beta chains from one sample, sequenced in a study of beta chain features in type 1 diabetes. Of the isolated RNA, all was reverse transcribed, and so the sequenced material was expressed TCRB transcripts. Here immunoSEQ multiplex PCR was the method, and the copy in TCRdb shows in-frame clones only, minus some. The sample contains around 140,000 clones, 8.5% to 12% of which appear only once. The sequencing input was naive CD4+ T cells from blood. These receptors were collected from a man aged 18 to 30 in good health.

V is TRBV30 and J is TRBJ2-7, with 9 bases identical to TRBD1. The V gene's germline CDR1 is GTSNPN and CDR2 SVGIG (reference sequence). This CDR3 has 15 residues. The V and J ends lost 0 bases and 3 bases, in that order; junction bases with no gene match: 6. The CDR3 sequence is CAWSVPQGAYYEQYF. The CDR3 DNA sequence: TGTGCCTGGAGTGTTCCACAGGGGGCTTACTACGAGCAGTACTTC.

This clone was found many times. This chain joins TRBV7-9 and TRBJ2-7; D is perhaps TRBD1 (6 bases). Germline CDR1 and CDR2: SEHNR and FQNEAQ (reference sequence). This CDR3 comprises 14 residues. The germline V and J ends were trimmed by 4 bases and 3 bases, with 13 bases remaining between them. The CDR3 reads CASSSRDTRYEQYF. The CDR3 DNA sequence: TGTGCCAGCAGCTCCCGGGACACACGCTACGAGCAGTACTTC.

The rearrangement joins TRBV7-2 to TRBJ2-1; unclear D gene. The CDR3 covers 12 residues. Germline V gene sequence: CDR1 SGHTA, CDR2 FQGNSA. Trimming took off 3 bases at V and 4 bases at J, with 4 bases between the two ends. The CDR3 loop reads CASSFAYNEQFF. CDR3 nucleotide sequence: TGTGCCAGCAGCTTCGCGTACAATGAGCAGTTCTTC.

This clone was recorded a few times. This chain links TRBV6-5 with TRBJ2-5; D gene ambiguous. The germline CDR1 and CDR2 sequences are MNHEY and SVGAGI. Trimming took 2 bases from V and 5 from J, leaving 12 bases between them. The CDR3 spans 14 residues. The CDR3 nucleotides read TGTGCCAGCAGTTACACCACAGCCCAGGAGACCCAGTACTTC. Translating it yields CASSYTTAQETQYF.

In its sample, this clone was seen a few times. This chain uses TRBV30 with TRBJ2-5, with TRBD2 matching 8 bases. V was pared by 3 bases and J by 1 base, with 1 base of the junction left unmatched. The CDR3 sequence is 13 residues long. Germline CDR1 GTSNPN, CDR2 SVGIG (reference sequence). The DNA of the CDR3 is TGTGCCTGGAGCGGGGGGGGCCAAGAGACCCAGTACTTC. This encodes CAWSGGGQETQYF.

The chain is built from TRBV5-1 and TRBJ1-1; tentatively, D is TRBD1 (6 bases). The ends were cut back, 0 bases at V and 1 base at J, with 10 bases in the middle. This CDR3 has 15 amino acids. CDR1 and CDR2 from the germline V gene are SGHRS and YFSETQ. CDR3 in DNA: TGCGCCAGCAGCTTGGAAGGGACAAAGAACACTGAAGCTTTCTTT. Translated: CASSLEGTKNTEAFF.

CDR3 residues: CAISGLAGGFETQYF. The DNA of the CDR3 is TGTGCCATCTCGGGGCTAGCGGGGGGCTTTGAGACCCAGTACTTC. The chain combines TRBV10-3 with TRBJ2-5, with 11 bases that match TRBD2. The length of the CDR3 is 15 residues. J gave up 5 bases and V 8 bases, and 10 bases lay outside the gene matches. Germline CDR1 ENHRY, CDR2 SYGVKD.